The rows below give T cell receptor beta chains drawn from one sample of a study of shared clonotypes between healthy human individuals. Method: immunoSEQ multiplex PCR; TCRdb's copy keeps in-frame clones and lacks some. Here the sample spans over a million clones, approximately 70% being singletons. Sequencing input: memory CD4+ T cells sorted from blood. The receptors come from a young man in good health. Each CDR3 is given with its conserved first and last residue. Each record gives: D gene, V gene, J gene, clone size, CDR3 DNA, CDR3 protein. A D gene is named only where the DNA matches it firmly. Part of the rows lack a size; the others show once, few, many or a class for expanded clones.

D gene: TRBD2
V gene: TRBV28
J gene: TRBJ2-1
clone size: -
CDR3 DNA: TGTGCCAGCAGTGCCCCGCTGGGCGGGGGGGTTGAGCAGTTCTTC
CDR3 protein: CASSAPLGGGVEQFF

D gene: -
V gene: TRBV29-1
J gene: TRBJ2-5
clone size: -
CDR3 DNA: TGCAGCGTTGACGGCAGGCAAGAGACCCAGTACTTC
CDR3 protein: CSVDGRQETQYF

D gene: -
V gene: TRBV9
J gene: TRBJ1-1
clone size: -
CDR3 DNA: TGTGCCAGCAGCGTGAGACCCGGGACACCGAACACTGAAGCTTTCTTT
CDR3 protein: CASSVRPGTPNTEAFF

D gene: -
V gene: TRBV19
J gene: TRBJ2-5
clone size: -
CDR3 DNA: TGTGCCAGTTCACCGGGACAACGGGAGACCCAGTACTTC
CDR3 protein: CASSPGQRETQYF

D gene: TRBD1
V gene: TRBV2
J gene: TRBJ2-7
clone size: -
CDR3 DNA: TGTGCCAGCAGGGGACAGAACTACGAGCAGTACTTC
CDR3 protein: CASRGQNYEQYF

D gene: -
V gene: TRBV5-1
J gene: TRBJ2-3
clone size: -
CDR3 DNA: TGCGCCAGCAGCGACTATTTCACAGATACGCAGTATTTT
CDR3 protein: CASSDYFTDTQYF

D gene: TRBD2
V gene: TRBV11-2
J gene: TRBJ2-5
clone size: -
CDR3 DNA: TGTGCCAGCAGCCAGGCTAGCGGGACACAGACCCAGTACTTC
CDR3 protein: CASSQASGTQTQYF

D gene: -
V gene: TRBV27
J gene: TRBJ2-5
clone size: -
CDR3 DNA: TGTGCCAGCAGTTCCTATGACGGGACATCGGAGACCCAGTACTTC
CDR3 protein: CASSSYDGTSETQYF

D gene: -
V gene: TRBV4-1
J gene: TRBJ2-6
clone size: -
CDR3 DNA: TGCGCCAGCAGCCAAGGACATATCTCTGGGGCCAACGTCCTGACTTTC
CDR3 protein: CASSQGHISGANVLTF

D gene: -
V gene: TRBV27
J gene: TRBJ1-1
clone size: once
CDR3 DNA: TGTGCCAGCAGTTCAGCTATGAACACTGAAGCTTTCTTT
CDR3 protein: CASSSAMNTEAFF

D gene: -
V gene: TRBV5-8
J gene: TRBJ1-2
clone size: -
CDR3 DNA: TGTGCCAGCAGCTTGGTAAACAACTATGGCTACACCTTC
CDR3 protein: CASSLVNNYGYTF

D gene: -
V gene: TRBV2
J gene: TRBJ2-2
clone size: -
CDR3 DNA: TGTGCCAGCAGTTCGGCACTCTCAACGGGGGCCGGGGAGCTGTTTTTT
CDR3 protein: CASSSALSTGAGELFF

D gene: -
V gene: TRBV28
J gene: TRBJ1-2
clone size: -
CDR3 DNA: TGTGCCAGCAGTTTTAGTCCGATCTATGGCTACACCTTC
CDR3 protein: CASSFSPIYGYTF

D gene: TRBD2
V gene: TRBV7-9
J gene: TRBJ2-7
clone size: few
CDR3 DNA: TGTGCCAGCAGCCCCAGCGGGAATCTGTTTGAGCAGTACTTC
CDR3 protein: CASSPSGNLFEQYF